This T cell receptor beta chain was obtained from a study of technical replicates of blood from several donors. This clone has only one observation. The ends were cut back, 1 base at V and 3 bases at J, with 10 bases in the middle. The CDR3 is made up of 14 amino acids. Germline V gene lookup returns CDR1 SGHDT and CDR2 YYEEEE. Generated by immunoSEQ multiplex PCR, the TCRdb table keeps only in-frame clones and is missing some. Found here are tens of thousands of clones, more than 85% of them singletons; the top ten hold about 4.7%. The rearrangement links TRBV5-6 to TRBJ1-1; D is perhaps TRBD1 (5 bases). The clonotype comes from a human donor in good health. Some clones in this sample may be carry-over from other donors' samples. What was sequenced was PBMCs. The DNA of the CDR3 is TGTGCCAGCAGCTTGAAAAGGGGTCACACTGAAGCTTTCTTT. Residues: CASSLKRGHTEAFF.